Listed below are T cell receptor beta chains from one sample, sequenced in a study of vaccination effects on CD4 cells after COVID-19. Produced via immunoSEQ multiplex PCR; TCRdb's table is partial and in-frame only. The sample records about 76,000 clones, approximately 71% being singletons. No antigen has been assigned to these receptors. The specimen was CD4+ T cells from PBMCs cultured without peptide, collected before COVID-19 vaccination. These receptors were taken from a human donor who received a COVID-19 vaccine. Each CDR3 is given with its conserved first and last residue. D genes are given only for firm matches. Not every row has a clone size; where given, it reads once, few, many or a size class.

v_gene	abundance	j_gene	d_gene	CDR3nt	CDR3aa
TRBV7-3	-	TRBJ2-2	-	TGTGCCAGCAGCTTAAATTCCGGAACCGGGGAGCTGTTTTTT	CASSLNSGTGELFF
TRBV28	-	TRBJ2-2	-	TGTGCCAGCAGCCCAGCTAGCGAAGGAACCGGGGAGCTGTTTTTT	CASSPASEGTGELFF
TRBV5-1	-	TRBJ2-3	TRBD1	TGCGCCAGCAGTTTCTCCGGGACAGGGGGATCAGATACGCAGTATTTT	CASSFSGTGGSDTQYF
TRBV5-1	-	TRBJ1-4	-	TGCGCCAGCAGCCCGGATGTACAGGGAGAAGAAAAACTGTTTTTT	CASSPDVQGEEKLFF
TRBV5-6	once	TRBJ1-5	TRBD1	TGTGCCAGCAGCTTGAGACAGGGGGGGAATCAGCCCCAGCATTTT	CASSLRQGGNQPQHF
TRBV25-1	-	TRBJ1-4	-	TGTGCCAGCAGTGAAGGGGGTGAGCGAAAACTGTTTTTT	CASSEGGERKLFF
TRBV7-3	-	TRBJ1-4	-	TGTGCCAGCAGCTTAAATGGACAGCCCAATGAAAAACTGTTTTTT	CASSLNGQPNEKLFF
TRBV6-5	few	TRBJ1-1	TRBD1	TGTGCCAGCAGGATAGGGACAGGGGGTGACACTGAAGCTTTCTTT	CASRIGTGGDTEAFF
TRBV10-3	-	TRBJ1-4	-	TGTGCCATCAAAGGGAGGGATGAAAAACTGTTTTTT	CAIKGRDEKLFF
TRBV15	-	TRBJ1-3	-	TGTGCCACCAGCAGAGAGACAGTCTCTGGAAACACCATATATTTT	CATSRETVSGNTIYF
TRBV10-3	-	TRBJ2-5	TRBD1	TGTGCCACAAGACGGCAACAGGGGGGCTCAGAGACCCAGTACTTC	CATRRQQGGSETQYF
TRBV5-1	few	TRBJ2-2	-	TGCGCCAGCAGCTTTCGAGGGCTGAACACCGGGGAGCTGTTTTTT	CASSFRGLNTGELFF
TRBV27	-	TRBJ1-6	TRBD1	TGTGCCAGCAGTTTCCGCAGGGGGAGCGTGCCCCTCCACTTT	CASSFRRGSVPLHF
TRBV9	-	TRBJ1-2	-	TGTGCCAGCAGGAAAAGTCCAGGAAACTATGGCTACACCTTC	CASRKSPGNYGYTF
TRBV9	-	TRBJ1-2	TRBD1	TGTGCCAGCAGTACAGGGGTAGATGGCTACACCTTC	CASSTGVDGYTF
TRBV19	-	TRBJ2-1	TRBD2	TGTGCCAGTAGTATAAGGACTAGCGGGGACCGAGGTGAGCAGTTCTTC	CASSIRTSGDRGEQFF
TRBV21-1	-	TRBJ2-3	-	TGTGCCAGCGGCTATTCAGATACGCAGTATTTT	CASGYSDTQYF
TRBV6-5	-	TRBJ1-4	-	TGTGCCAGCACCTCGACAGCAACTAATGAAAAACTGTTTTTT	CASTSTATNEKLFF
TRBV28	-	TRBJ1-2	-	TGTGCCAGCAGTTTAGATTCGGGGGCTCTTGTGCGGGGCTACACCTTC	CASSLDSGALVRGYTF
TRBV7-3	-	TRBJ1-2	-	TGTGCCAGCAGCCCGGACAAGAACTATGGCTACACCTTC	CASSPDKNYGYTF
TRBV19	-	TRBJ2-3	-	TGTGCCAGTAGTGTGATGTCTAGCACAGATACGCAGTATTTT	CASSVMSSTDTQYF
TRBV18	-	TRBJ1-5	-	TGTGCCAGCTCACCAGAGGGGAGTCAGCCCCAGCATTTT	CASSPEGSQPQHF
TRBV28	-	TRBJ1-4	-	TGTGCCAGCAGTCTAAACCTGCTAGGGTTGACTAATGAAAAACTGTTTTTT	CASSLNLLGLTNEKLFF
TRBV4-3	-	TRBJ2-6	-	TGCGCCAGCAGCCGAGGGGTCTCTGGGGCCAACGTCCTGACTTTC	CASSRGVSGANVLTF
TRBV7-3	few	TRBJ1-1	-	TGTGCCAGCAGCTTATCCGGGAACACTGAAGCTTTCTTT	CASSLSGNTEAFF
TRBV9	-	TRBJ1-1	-	TGTGCCAGCAGCGCCGGCGGACGGCAGAACACTGAAGCTTTCTTT	CASSAGGRQNTEAFF
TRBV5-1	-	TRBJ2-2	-	TGCGCCAGCAGCTACCAGGGAAACACCGGGGAGCTGTTTTTT	CASSYQGNTGELFF
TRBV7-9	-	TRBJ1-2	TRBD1	TGTGCCAGCAGCTTAGGGGACAGGGTTAACTATGGCTACACCTTC	CASSLGDRVNYGYTF
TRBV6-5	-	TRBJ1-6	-	TGTGCCAGCAGTAAACAGGGTGGATATAATTCACCCCTCCACTTT	CASSKQGGYNSPLHF
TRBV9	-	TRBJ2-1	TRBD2	TGTGCCAGCAGCCCTGGACTAGCGGACTACAATGAGCAGTTCTTC	CASSPGLADYNEQFF
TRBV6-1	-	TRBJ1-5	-	TGTGCCAGCAGTGGGACGGACCTCTTAAGCAATCAGCCCCAGCATTTT	CASSGTDLLSNQPQHF
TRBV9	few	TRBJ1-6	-	TGTGCCAGCAGGCCGGGGACCTCCTATAATTCACCCCTCCACTTT	CASRPGTSYNSPLHF
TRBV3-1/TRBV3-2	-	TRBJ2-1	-	TGTGCCAGCAGCCATCCCCTCAGGGCTGCAAGGGGGAATGAGCAGTTCTTC	CASSHPLRAARGNEQFF
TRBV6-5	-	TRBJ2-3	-	TGTGCCAGCAGCTGGCGAAGCCACACAGATACGCAGTATTTT	CASSWRSHTDTQYF
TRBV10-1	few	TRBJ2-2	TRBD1	TGCGCCAGCAGTGATCCGAGGGGGCTTGACACCGGGGAGCTGTTTTTT	CASSDPRGLDTGELFF
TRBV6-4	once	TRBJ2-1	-	TGTGCCAGCAGTGACGTCAGGGACGGCGGGTTCTTC	CASSDVRDGGFF
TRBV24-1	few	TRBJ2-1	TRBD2	TGTGCCACCAAACCGCCACCCGGGCTAGCGGCCAACAATGAGCAGTTCTTC	CATKPPPGLAANNEQFF